This T cell receptor beta chain was observed in a study of blood T cell repertoires in COVID-19. The overall study: Some COVID-19 samples were acute and others convalescent; all came from the United States, Italy and Spain.

V was pared by 3 bases and J by 6 bases, with 12 bases between. Germline CDR1 and CDR2: KGHSH and LQKENI. The CDR3 contains 14 residues. Data came from immunoSEQ multiplex PCR; TCRdb stores just in-frame clones and leaves some out. The sample lists over 150,000 clones; more than 75% were seen once. Two negative PCRs, clearance, or symptom resolution were required of recovered Cohort 3 donors. The source material was PBMCs or T cells enriched from blood (not recorded which). The gene calls are TRBV18 and TRBJ1-5, with a tentative D call TRBD1 (6 bases). This receptor was obtained from a woman aged 50 to 65 who had recovered from COVID-19. CDR3 sequence (DNA): TGTGCCAGCTCACCCCTGGGGGGGCGTCAGCCCCAGCATTTT. It specifies CASSPLGGRQPQHF.